This T cell receptor (beta chain) was obtained from a study of T cells after yellow fever vaccination. Germline assignment: CDR1 MNHEY and CDR2 SMNVEV (reference sequence). V gave up 3 bases and J gave up 5 bases, with 16 bases separating them. This CDR3 comprises 16 residues. In the case of this clonotype: Its target is unknown.

TCRdb recomputed calls from the 5' RACE reads with MiXCR, one row per CDR3 protein. The sample contains some 170,000 distinct CDR3 sequences, 9.3% of which appear only once. Study observations and caveats: FACS-sorted repertoires could harbor abundant contaminating bulk-population clonotypes. Only a small proportion of the clonotypes turned up in both the CD4 and the CD8 compartments, likely arising from convergent recombination.

This sample comprised CD8+ T cells sorted from PBMCs, obtained 45 days after the yellow fever booster vaccination. This TCR was recovered from a man younger than 35 who received the YFV17D yellow fever vaccine. This chain links TRBV27 with TRBJ1-4; no clear D gene. The CDR3 sequence is CASSFTQGRENEKLFF. CDR3 nucleotide sequence: TGTGCCAGCAGTTTCACCCAAGGACGGGAAAATGAAAAACTGTTTTTT.